These 6 T cell receptor beta chains originate from one sample sequenced in a study of technical replicates of blood from several donors. Profiled with immunoSEQ multiplex PCR; TCRdb holds only in-frame clones, not every one. The sample includes 60,000 to 80,000 clones, around 84% of them seen just once. The sequenced material came from PBMCs. The receptors shown here come from a human donor in good health. Some clones in this sample may be carry-over from other donors' samples.

The chain uses TRBV21-1 and TRBJ2-7; the table's D call, TRBD2, has no DNA check behind it. TRBV21-1 is classified as a pseudogene. The CDR3 consists of 15 residues. The CDR3 DNA is TGTGCCAGCAGCAAAAGGGTAGCGTCAACCTACGAGCAGTACTTC. It yields the protein CASSKRVASTYEQYF.

The chain is built from TRBV7-2 and TRBJ1-1; 7 bases align to TRBD1. The length of the CDR3 is 15 residues. From germline, CDR1 is SGHTA and CDR2 FQGNSA. V was clipped by 5 bases and J by 1 base; unmatched bases: 7. As DNA, the CDR3 is TGTGCCAGCAGCATTGACAGGGCTCAGAACACTGAAGCTTTCTTT. It codes for CASSIDRAQNTEAFF.

The chain couples TRBV11-2 to TRBJ2-1; 10 nucleotides line up with TRBD2. CDR3 length: 19 amino acids. Germline V lookup: CDR1 SGHAT, CDR2 FQNNGV. V was clipped by 0 bases and J by 10 bases; unmatched bases: 18. The CDR3 reads CASSLDFGLAGAVDREQFF. CDR3 coding DNA: TGTGCCAGCAGCTTAGATTTTGGGCTAGCGGGAGCTGTCGATAGGGAGCAGTTCTTC.

The rearrangement joins TRBV7-9 to TRBJ1-5; D is perhaps TRBD1 (6 bases). Trimming stripped 4 bases from V and 5 bases from J, with 15 bases between. CDR3 length: 15 amino acids. Looked up from germline, CDR1 is SEHNR and CDR2 is FQNEAQ (reference sequence). CDR3 residues: CASSSGARGDQPQHF. The DNA of the CDR3 is TGTGCCAGCAGCTCGGGGGCCCGGGGGGATCAGCCCCAGCATTTT.

This clone was observed a single time. The chain carries TRBV11-2 and TRBJ1-4; D is possibly TRBD1 (5 bases). Trimming removed 5 bases at V and 8 bases at J, with 18 bases between. This CDR3 is built from 15 residues. Germline CDR1 is SGHAT and CDR2 is FQNNGV. CDR3 loop: CASSRPGPGGEKLFF. DNA for the CDR3: TGTGCCAGCAGCAGACCGGGCCCGGGGGGGGAAAAACTGTTTTTT.

The rearrangement joins TRBV2 to TRBJ2-1, with D possibly matching TRBD2 (7 bases). Germline CDR1 reads SNHLY; CDR2 reads FYNNEI. V dropped 8 bases and J dropped 3 bases, with 17 bases sitting between them. This CDR3 contains 15 residues. The CDR3 sequence: CASQRGAGVYNEQFF. CDR3 DNA: TGTGCCAGCCAAAGGGGGGCGGGGGTCTACAATGAGCAGTTCTTC. Supplemented by reference TRBV2 and TRBJ2-1, the full variable domain reads EPEVTQTPSHQVTQMGQEVILRCVPISNHLYFYWYRQILGQKVEFLVSFYNNEISEKSEIFDDQFSVERPDGSNFTLKIRSTKLEDSAMYFCASQRGAGVYNEQFFGPGTRLTVL.